One sample yielded the 5 T cell receptor beta chains listed below, sequenced in a study of T cell repertoires in cytomegalovirus infection (dated by TCRdb to the late 2010s). For sequencing, an Illumina HiSeq 1500 was employed. TCRdb trimmed public reads at Q25 via fastp, called clones via MiXCR and kept in-frame beta chains. Rows are combined by CDR3 protein, so each entry shows the most common genes and DNA. A total of tens of thousands of distinct CDR3 sequences appear in this sample, 4% of them only once. In total, the top ten clones hold roughly 22% of the sample. Sequencing used PBMCs. Every receptor here comes from a human donor in good health (CMV status not recorded). Some clones in this sample may be carry-over from other donors' samples.

This clonotype was found many times. This chain's CDR3 is CSISGASNQPQHF. DNA for the CDR3: TGCAGCATATCAGGGGCCAGCAATCAGCCCCAGCATTTT. V gene TRBV29-1 combines with J gene TRBJ1-5; weak D call: TRBD1 (6 bases). Germline V gene data show CDR1 as SQVTM and CDR2 as ANQGSEA. Trimming removed 8 bases from V and 1 base from J, with 12 bases in between. The CDR3 consists of 13 residues.

This clonotype came up many times. J is TRBJ2-5 and V is TRBV7-8; D might be TRBD2 (5 bases). The germline gives CDR1 SGHVS, CDR2 FQNEAQ. The CDR3 is 12 amino acids. V was trimmed by 4 bases and J by 5 bases, leaving 8 bases between them. The CDR3 loop is CASSSDSETQYF. CDR3 DNA: TGTGCCAGCAGCTCGGACTCGGAGACCCAGTACTTC.

This clonotype was detected ten times or more. The V call is TRBV2, the J call TRBJ1-1; tentatively, D is TRBD1 (5 bases). The germline CDR1 and CDR2 sequences are SNHLY and FYNNEI. Deletions cut 7 bases from V and 8 bases from J, with 8 bases between. This CDR3 region has 10 residues. The CDR3 reads CASTGGEAFF. As DNA, the CDR3 is TGTGCCAGCACCGGGGGGGAAGCTTTCTTT.

The genes are TRBV30 and TRBJ1-2; D not certain. Trimming shortened V by 5 bases and J by 1 base, and 5 bases separated the two germline ends. From germline, CDR1 is GTSNPN and CDR2 SVGIG (reference sequence). CDR3 length: 11 residues. CDR3 nucleotides: TGTGCCTGGGACTTTAACTATGGCTACACCTTC. It encodes CAWDFNYGYTF.

The CDR3 nucleotides read TGCAGTGCTAGGCCCGAGCTCGGCTACACCTTC. Protein: CSARPELGYTF. This chain uses TRBV20-1 with TRBJ1-2, with D uncertain. V lost 3 bases and J 8 bases, leaving 10 bases between the germline ends. The length of the CDR3 is 11 residues. The germline CDR1 and CDR2 sequences are DFQATT and SNEGSKA (reference sequence).